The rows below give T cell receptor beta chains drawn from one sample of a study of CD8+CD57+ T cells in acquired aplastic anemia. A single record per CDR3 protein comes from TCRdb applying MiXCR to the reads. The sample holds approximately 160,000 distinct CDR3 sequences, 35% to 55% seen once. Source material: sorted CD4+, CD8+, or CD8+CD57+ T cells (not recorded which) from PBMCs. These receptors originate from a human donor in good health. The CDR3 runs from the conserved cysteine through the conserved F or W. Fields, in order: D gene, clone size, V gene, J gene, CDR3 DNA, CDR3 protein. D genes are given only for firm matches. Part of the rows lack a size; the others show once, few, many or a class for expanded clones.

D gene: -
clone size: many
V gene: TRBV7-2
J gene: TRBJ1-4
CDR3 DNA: TGTGCCAGCAGCTTAGCGCTGGGGTCTAATGAAAAACTGTTTTTT
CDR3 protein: CASSLALGSNEKLFF

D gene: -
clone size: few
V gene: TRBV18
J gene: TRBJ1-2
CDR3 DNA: TGTGCCAGCTCACCAGGGGGCCCAAACTATGGCTACACCTTC
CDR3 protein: CASSPGGPNYGYTF

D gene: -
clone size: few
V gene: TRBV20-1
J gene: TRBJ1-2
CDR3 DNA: TGCAGTGCGACAGTTAACTATGGCTACACCTTC
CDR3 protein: CSATVNYGYTF

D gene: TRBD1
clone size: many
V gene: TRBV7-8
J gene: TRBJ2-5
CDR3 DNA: TGTGCCAGCAGCTTAGTCGGGACAGGGGGGCAAGAGACCCAGTACTTC
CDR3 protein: CASSLVGTGGQETQYF

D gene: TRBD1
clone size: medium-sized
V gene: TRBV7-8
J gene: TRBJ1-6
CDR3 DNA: TGTGCCAGCAGCGCACAGGGGGCAGCGTCACCCCTCCACTTT
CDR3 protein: CASSAQGAASPLHF

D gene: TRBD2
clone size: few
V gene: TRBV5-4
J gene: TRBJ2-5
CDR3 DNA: TGTGCCAGCAGCTTGGTTTTAGCGGGGCAAGAGACCCAGTACTTC
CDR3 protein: CASSLVLAGQETQYF

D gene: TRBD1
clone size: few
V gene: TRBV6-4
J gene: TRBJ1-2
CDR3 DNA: TGTGCCAGCAGTGACTTTCCGGGACAGTACTATGGCTACACCTTC
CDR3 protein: CASSDFPGQYYGYTF

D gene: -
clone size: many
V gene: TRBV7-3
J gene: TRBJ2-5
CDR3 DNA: TGTGCCAGCAGCCTCGGGACTCAAGAGACCCAGTACTTC
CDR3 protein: CASSLGTQETQYF

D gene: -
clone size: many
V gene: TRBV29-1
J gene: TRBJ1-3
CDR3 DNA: TGCAGCGTAGGGGAGAGTGGAAACACCATATATTTT
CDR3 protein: CSVGESGNTIYF

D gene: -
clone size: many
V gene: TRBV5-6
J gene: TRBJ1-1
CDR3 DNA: TGTGCCAGCAGCCCCTCCATCGTATGGAACACTGAAGCTTTCTTT
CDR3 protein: CASSPSIVWNTEAFF

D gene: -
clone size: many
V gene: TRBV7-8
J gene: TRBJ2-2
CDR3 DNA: TGTGCCAGCAGGGAAATCGGCAGGGAATATGTCTCCGGGGAGCTGTTTTTT
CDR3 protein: CASREIGREYVSGELFF

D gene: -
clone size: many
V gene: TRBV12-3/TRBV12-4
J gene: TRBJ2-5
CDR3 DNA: TGTGCCAGCAGTTTCCAAGAGCCGGAAGAGACCCAGTACTTC
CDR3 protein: CASSFQEPEETQYF

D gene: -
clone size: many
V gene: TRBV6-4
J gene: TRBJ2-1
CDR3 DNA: TGTGCCAGCAGTAAAGAGCGGATGGACTACAATGAGCAGTTCTTC
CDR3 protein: CASSKERMDYNEQFF

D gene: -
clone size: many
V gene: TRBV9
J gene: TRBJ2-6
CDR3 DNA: TGTGCCAGCAGCTCAACGCTGAGCTCTGGGGCCAACGTCCTGACTTTC
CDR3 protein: CASSSTLSSGANVLTF

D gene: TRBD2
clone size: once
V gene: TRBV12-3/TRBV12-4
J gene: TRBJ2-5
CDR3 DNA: TGTGCCAGCAGGGCGGGTAGCGGGAAAGAGACCCAGTACTTC
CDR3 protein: CASRAGSGKETQYF

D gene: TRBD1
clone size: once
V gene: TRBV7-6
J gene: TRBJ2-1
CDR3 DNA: TGTGCCAGCAGCGCAGGACAGGGGAATGAGCAGTTCTTC
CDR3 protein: CASSAGQGNEQFF

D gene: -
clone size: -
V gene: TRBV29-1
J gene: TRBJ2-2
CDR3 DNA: TGCAGCGTTCAGGCCGGGGAGCTGTTTTTT
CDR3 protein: CSVQAGELFF

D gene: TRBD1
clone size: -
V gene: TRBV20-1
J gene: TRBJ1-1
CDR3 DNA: TGCAGTGCCCCAGGACAGGGGTGGTTCACTGAAGCTTTCTTT
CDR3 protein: CSAPGQGWFTEAFF

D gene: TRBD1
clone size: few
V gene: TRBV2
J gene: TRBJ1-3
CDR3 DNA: TGTGCCAGTGGACAGGGGCTCTCTGGAAACACCATATATTTT
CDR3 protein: CASGQGLSGNTIYF

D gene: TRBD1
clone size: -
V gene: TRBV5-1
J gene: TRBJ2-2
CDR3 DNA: TGCGCCAGCAGCTTCGGACAGGGGCTCTCGAACACCGGGGAGCTGTTTTTT
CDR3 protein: CASSFGQGLSNTGELFF

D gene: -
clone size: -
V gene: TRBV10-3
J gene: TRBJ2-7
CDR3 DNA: TGTGCCATCAGTGCAGGGGAGGGGGACGAGCAGTACTTC
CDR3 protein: CAISAGEGDEQYF

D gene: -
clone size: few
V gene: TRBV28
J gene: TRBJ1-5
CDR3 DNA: TGTGCCAGCAGTTTATGGGGTTTTCATCAGCCCCAGCATTTT
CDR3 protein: CASSLWGFHQPQHF

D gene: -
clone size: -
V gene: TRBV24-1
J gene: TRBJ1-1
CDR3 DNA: TGTGCCACCAGTGATTTGAACAAAGCTTTCTTT
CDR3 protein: CATSDLNKAFF

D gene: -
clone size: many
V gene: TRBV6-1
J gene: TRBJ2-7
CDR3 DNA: TGTGCCAGCAGCCCGGGGTGGGATAGCTCCTACGAGCAGTACTTC
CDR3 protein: CASSPGWDSSYEQYF

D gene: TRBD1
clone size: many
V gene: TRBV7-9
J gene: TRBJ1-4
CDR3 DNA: TGTGCCAGCAGCTCGAGGGGGCAGGGGCGACGTGAAAAACTGTTTTTT
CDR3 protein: CASSSRGQGRREKLFF

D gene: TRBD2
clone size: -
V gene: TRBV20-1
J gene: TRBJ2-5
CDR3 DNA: TGCAGTGCTAGTGGGGCGGGGGGCGCGGTTGAGACCCAGTACTTC
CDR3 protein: CSASGAGGAVETQYF

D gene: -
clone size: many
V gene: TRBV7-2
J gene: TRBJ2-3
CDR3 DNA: TGTGCCAGCAGCCCGGACGGGCAGAGCACAGATACGCAGTATTTT
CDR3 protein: CASSPDGQSTDTQYF

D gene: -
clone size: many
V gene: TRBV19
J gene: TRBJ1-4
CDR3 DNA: TGTGCCAGTAGTTTGTTCACAGCATGGGCAACTAATGAAAAACTGTTTTTT
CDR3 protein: CASSLFTAWATNEKLFF

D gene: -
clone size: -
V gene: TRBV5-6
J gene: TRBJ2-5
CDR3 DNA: TGTGCCAGCAGCCCGCTCCAAGAGACCCAGTACTTC
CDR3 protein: CASSPLQETQYF

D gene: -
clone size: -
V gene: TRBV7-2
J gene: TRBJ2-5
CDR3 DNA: TGTGCCAGCAGCTTAACAGTACAAGAGACCCAGTACTTC
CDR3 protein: CASSLTVQETQYF

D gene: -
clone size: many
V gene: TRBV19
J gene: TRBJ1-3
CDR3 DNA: TGTGCCAGTAGTATTCGGCGGACGAACGCGGGAAACACCATATATTTT
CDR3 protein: CASSIRRTNAGNTIYF

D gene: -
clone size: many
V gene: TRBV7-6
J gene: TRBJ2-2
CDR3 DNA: TGTGCCAGCAGCCTCCGACCGGACTACACCGGGGAGCTGTTTTTT
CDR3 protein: CASSLRPDYTGELFF

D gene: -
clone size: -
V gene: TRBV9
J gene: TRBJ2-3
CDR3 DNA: TGTGCCAGCAGTGAGGCCCCCACAGATACGCAGTATTTT
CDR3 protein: CASSEAPTDTQYF

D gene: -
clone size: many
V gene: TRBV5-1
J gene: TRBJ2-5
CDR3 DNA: TGCGCCAGCAGCTCGTACCAAGAGACCCAGTACTTC
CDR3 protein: CASSSYQETQYF

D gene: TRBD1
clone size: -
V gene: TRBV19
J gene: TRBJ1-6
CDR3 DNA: TGTGCCAGTAAAAGACAGGGGAATTCACCCCTCCACTTT
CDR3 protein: CASKRQGNSPLHF

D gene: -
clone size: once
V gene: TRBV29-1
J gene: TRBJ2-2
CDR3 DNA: TGCAGCGTTGAAGATAAGAGCACGGGCACCGGGGAGCTGTTTTTT
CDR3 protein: CSVEDKSTGTGELFF

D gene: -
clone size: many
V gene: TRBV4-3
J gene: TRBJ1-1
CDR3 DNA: TGCGCCAGCAGCCAAGAGGCGTCGAACACTGAAGCTTTCTTT
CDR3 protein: CASSQEASNTEAFF

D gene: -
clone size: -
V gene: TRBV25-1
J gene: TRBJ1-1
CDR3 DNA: TGTGCCAGCAAATCCGACTCACCTCAGGGCACTGAAGCTTTCTTT
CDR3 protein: CASKSDSPQGTEAFF